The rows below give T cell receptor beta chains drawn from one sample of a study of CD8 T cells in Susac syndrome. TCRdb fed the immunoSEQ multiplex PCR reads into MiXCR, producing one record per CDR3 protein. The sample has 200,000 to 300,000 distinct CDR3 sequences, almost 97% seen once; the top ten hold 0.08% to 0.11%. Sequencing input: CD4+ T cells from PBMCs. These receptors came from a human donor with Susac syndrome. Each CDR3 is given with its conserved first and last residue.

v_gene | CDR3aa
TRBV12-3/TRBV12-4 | CASIYVDGELFF
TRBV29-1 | CSVGGGRAPDTQYF
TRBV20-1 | CSALQNIQYF
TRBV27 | CATNPGGRTEAFF
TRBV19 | CATQSRAAGQGGSYEQFF
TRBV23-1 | CASSPGDEAFF
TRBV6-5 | CASLLKRGTGVSGTEAFF
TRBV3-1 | CASSPQPLSNQPQHF
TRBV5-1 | CASSSSNRGPNTEAFF
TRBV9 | CASSLLVGAGELFF
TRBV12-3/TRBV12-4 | CASTPEGYGYTF
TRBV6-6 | CASNPMGISSYEQYF
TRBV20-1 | CSALPGPQGNQPQHF
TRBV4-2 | CASNQLSVISTDTQYF
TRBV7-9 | CASSPGQRYGYTF
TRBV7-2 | CASAERPPDTQYF
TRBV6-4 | CASSDSTSLFDGYTF
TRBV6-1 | CASRVAGAYNEQFF
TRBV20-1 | CSAPVWEKLFF
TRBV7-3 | CASSQDYRGYGYTF
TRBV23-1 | CASSQFSLAEETQYF
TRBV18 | CASSSGLAGDLEQFF
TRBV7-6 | CASSPSVNSYEQYF
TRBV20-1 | CSARDDSQETQYF
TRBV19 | CASSVPGLAGDEQYF
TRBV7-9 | CASSYSLGVYSYNEQFF
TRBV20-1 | CSGSGDSNQPQHF
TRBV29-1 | CSGEPGQAFSYNEQFF
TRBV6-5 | CASRGDTEAFF
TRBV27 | CASTQTGGDQPQHF
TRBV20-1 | CSAPGQEKWNEQFF
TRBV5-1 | CASSLEPNSYEQYF
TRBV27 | CASSFREGDTQYF
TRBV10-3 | CATRPYGASYNEQFF
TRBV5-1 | CASSKNAKETQYF
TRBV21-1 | CASSKREPLKFIEAFF
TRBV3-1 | CASSRDRYRDYGYTF
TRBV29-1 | CSVDGTGGETQYF
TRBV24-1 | CATADRGSYQPQHF
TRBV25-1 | CASSAPGGLAGYTF
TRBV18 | CASSPYPQGYEQYF
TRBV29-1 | CSVTGTLIGNEQFF
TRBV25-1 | CASSQTNEQFF
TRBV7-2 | CASSLRAGETNNEQFF
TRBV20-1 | CSATRANTEAFF
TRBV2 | CASSLDGGNTIYF
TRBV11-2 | CASSADYGYTF
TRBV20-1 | CSASTGHQRIDKNIQYF
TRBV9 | CASSGLAGGYNEQFF
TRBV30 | CAWSPGTGGRYSNQPQHF